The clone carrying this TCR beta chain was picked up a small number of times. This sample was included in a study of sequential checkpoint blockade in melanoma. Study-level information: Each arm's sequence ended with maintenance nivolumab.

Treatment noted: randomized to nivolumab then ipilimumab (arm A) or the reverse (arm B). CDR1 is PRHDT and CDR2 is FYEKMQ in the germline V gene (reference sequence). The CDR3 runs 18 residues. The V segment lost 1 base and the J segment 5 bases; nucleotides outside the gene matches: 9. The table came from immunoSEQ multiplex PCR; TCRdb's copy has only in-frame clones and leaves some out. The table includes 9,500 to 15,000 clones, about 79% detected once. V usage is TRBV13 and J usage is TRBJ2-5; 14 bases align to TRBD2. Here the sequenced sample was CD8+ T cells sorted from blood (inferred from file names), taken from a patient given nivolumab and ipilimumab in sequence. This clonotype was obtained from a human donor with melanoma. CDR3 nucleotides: TGTGCCAGCAGCTTAGAAAGCCGCCGACTAGCGGGAGGGGAGACCCAGTACTTC. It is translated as CASSLESRRLAGGETQYF.